This TCR beta chain is from a study of cytomegalovirus exposure and HLA in healthy donors. 60 Vbeta and 13 Jbeta primers were used in PCR. The repertoire was sequenced with immunoSEQ multiplex PCR; TCRdb's copy has only in-frame clones and lacks some. The repertoire holds roughly 250,000 clones, with about 80% as singletons. This clone appeared a single time. The V end was cut by 8 bases, the J end by 5 bases, with 10 bases between. This CDR3 comprises 13 residues. Germline assignment: CDR1 MDHEN and CDR2 SYDVKM. This receptor was obtained from a girl aged 2-10 years in good health and CMV-seronegative. The genes are TRBV28 and TRBJ1-6, with D maybe TRBD1 (6 bases). What was sequenced was PBMCs. CDR3 coding DNA: TGTGCCAGCCAGGACAGAGATAATTCACCCCTCCACTTT. Translated: CASQDRDNSPLHF. The full variable domain, its missing parts supplied by reference TRBV28 and TRBJ1-6, is DVKVTQSSRYLVKRTGEKVFLECVQDMDHENMFWYRQDPGLGLRLIYFSYDVKMKEKGDIPEGYSVSREKKERFSLILESASTNQTSMYLCASQDRDNSPLHFGNGTRLTVT.